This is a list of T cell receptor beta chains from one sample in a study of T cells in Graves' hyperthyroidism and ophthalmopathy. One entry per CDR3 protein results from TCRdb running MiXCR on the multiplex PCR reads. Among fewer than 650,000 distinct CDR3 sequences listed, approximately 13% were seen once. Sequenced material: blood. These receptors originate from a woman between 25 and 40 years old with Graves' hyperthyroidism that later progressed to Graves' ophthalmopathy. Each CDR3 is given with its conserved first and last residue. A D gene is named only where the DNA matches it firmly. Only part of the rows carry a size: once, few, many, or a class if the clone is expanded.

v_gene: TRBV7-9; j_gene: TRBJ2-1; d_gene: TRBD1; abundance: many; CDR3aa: CASSRWDSYNEQFF; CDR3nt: TGTGCCAGCAGCCGCTGGGACAGCTACAATGAGCAGTTCTTC
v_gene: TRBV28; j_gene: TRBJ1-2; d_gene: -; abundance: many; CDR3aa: CASSRGGYTF; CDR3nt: TGTGCCAGCTCCCGAGGAGGCTACACCTTC
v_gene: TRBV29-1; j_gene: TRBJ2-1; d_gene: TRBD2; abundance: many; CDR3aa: CSVEAWTSGSNEQFF; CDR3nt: TGCAGCGTTGAAGCTTGGACTAGCGGGAGTAATGAGCAGTTCTTC
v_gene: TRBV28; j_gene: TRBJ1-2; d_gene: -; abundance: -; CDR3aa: CASSFSRRNYGYTF; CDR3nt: TGTGCCAGCAGCTTTTCCAGACGTAACTATGGCTACACCTTC
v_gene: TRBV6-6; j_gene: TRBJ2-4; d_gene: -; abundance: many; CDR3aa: CASSYSQGSMGTPDSNIQYF; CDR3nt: TGTGCCAGCAGTTACTCGCAGGGAAGTATGGGGACACCTGACTCAAACATTCAGTACTTC
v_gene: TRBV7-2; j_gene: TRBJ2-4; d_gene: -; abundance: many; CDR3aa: CASSPRGVSKNIQYF; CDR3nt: TGTGCCAGCAGCCCCAGGGGGGTGTCCAAAAACATTCAGTACTTC
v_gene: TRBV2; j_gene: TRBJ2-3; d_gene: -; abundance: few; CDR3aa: CASSGGGAATDTQYF; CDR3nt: TGTGCCAGCAGTGGGGGGGGGGCGGCCACAGATACGCAGTATTTT
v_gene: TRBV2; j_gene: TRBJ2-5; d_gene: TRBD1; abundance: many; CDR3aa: CASSATLDRGETQYF; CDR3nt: TGTGCCAGCAGTGCCACTCTGGACAGGGGGGAGACCCAGTACTTC
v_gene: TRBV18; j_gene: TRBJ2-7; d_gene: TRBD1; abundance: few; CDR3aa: CASSSTDRARASYEQYF; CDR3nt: TGTGCCAGCTCATCGACCGACAGGGCGAGAGCCTCCTACGAGCAGTACTTC
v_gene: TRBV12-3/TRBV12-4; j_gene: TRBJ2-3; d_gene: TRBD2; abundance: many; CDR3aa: CASSPGGLASDTQYF; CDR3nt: TGTGCCAGCAGTCCGGGGGGACTAGCGTCAGATACGCAGTATTTT
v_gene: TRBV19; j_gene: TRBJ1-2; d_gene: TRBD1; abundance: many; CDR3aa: CASSIVGQLYYGYTF; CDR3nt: TGTGCCAGTAGTATAGTGGGACAGCTGTACTATGGCTACACCTTC
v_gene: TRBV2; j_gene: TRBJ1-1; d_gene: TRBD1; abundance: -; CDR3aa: CASSETGDATEAFF; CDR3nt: TGTGCCAGCAGTGAGACAGGGGATGCCACTGAAGCTTTCTTT
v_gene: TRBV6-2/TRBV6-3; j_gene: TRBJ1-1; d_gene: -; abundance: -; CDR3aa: CASSYVVGQNTEAFF; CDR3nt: TGTGCCAGCAGTTACGTCGTCGGTCAAAACACTGAAGCTTTCTTT
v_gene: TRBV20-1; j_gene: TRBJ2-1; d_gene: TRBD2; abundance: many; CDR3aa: CSASPPSGREQFF; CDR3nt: TGCAGTGCTAGTCCTCCTAGCGGGAGGGAGCAGTTCTTC
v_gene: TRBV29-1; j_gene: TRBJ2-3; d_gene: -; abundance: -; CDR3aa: CSAPIWDPGTDTQYF; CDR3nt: TGCAGCGCCCCAATCTGGGACCCAGGCACAGATACGCAGTATTTT
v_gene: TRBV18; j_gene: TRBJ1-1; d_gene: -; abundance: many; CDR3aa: CASSPLEGSDTEAFF; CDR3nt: TGTGCCAGCTCACCCCTAGAGGGGTCGGACACTGAAGCTTTCTTT
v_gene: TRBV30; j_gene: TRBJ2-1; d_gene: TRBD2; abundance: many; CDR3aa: CAWSVVASGTNEQFF; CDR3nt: TGTGCCTGGAGTGTAGTCGCTAGCGGGACTAATGAGCAGTTCTTC
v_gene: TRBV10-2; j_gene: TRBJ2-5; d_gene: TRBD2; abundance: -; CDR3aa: CASMNLAGGTLRETQYF; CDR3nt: TGCGCCAGCATGAACTTAGCGGGAGGCACCCTCCGGGAGACCCAGTACTTC
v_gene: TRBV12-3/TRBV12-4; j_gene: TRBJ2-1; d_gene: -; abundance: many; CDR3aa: CASSSFSGSSYNEQFF; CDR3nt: TGTGCCAGCAGTTCGTTCTCCGGGAGCTCCTACAATGAGCAGTTCTTC
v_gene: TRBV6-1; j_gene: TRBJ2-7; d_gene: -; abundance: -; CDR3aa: CASSEISSSYEQYF; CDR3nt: TGTGCCAGCAGTGAGATATCGTCTAGTTACGAGCAGTACTTC
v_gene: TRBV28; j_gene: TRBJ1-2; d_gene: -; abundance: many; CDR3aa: CASSLGGSYGYTF; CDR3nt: TGTGCCAGCAGCTTAGGAGGGTCCTATGGCTACACCTTC
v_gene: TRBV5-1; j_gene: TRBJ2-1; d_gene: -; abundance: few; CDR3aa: CASSLLSGTDTVNEQFF; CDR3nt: TGCGCCAGCAGCTTGTTATCAGGGACGGATACCGTCAATGAGCAGTTCTTC
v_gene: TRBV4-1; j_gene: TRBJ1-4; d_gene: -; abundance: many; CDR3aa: CASSQVARLTNEKLFF; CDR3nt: TGCGCCAGCAGCCAAGTTGCCAGATTAACTAATGAAAAACTGTTTTTT
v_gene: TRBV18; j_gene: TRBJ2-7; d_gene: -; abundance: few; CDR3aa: CASSPRKLGSYEQYF; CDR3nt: TGTGCCAGCTCACCACGCAAGCTCGGATCATACGAGCAGTACTTC
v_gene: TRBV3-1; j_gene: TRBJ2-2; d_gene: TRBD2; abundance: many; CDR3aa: CASSRSGRMSTGELFF; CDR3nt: TGTGCCAGCAGCCGTAGCGGGAGAATGAGCACCGGGGAGCTGTTTTTT
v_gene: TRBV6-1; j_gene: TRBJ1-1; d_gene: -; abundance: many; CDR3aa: CASIGGEAFF; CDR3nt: TGTGCCAGCATAGGGGGGGAAGCTTTCTTT
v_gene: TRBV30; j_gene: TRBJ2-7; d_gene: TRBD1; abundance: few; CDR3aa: CAWGRGNHEQYF; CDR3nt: TGTGCCTGGGGCAGGGGGAACCACGAGCAGTACTTC
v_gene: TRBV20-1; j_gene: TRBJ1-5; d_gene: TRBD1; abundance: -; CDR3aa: CSAVAGGGQPQHF; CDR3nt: TGCAGTGCTGTAGCAGGGGGGGGTCAGCCCCAGCATTTT
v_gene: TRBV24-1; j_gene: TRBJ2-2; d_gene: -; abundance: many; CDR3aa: CATSDLTATGELFF; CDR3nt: TGTGCCACCAGTGATTTGACGGCCACCGGGGAGCTGTTTTTT
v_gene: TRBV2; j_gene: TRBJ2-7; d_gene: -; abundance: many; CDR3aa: CASRDSDEQYF; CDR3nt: TGTGCCAGCAGAGACTCGGACGAGCAGTACTTC
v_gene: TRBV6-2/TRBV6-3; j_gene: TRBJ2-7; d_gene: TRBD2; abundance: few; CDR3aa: CASSGPKREDLLLYEQYF; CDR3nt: TGTGCCAGCAGTGGCCCCAAGCGGGAGGACCTTTTGCTATACGAGCAGTACTTC
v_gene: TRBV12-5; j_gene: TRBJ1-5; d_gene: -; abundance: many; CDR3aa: CASALSTDYSNQPQHF; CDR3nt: TGTGCTAGTGCCCTATCGACGGATTATAGCAATCAGCCCCAGCATTTT